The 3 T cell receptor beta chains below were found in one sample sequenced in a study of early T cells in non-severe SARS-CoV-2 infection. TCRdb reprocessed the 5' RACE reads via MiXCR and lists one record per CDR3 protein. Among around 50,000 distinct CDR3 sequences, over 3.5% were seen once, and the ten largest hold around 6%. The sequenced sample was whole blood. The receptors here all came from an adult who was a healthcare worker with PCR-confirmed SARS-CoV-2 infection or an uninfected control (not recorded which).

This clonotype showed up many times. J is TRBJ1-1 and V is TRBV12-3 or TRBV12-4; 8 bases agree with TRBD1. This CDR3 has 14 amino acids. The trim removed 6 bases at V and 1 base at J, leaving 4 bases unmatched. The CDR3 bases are TGTGCCAGCAGAACCGGGACAGGGAACACTGAAGCTTTCTTT. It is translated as CASRTGTGNTEAFF.

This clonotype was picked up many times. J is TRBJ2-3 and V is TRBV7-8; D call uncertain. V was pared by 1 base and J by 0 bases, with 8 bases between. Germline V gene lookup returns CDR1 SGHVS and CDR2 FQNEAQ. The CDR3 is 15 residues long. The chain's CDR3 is CASSLEPRSTDTQYF. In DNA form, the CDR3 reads TGTGCCAGCAGCTTAGAACCCAGGAGCACAGATACGCAGTATTTT.

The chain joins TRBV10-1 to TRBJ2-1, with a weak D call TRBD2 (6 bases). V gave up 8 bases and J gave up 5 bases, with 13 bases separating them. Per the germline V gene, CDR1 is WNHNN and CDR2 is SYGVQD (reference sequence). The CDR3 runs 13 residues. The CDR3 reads CASSGRPNNEQFF. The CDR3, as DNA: TGCGCCAGCTCCGGGAGACCCAACAATGAGCAGTTCTTC.